This T cell receptor beta chain was identified in a study of T-cell reconstitution after alpha-beta-depleted transplantation in children. Study-wide results and limits: Some patients showed high day-60 TCRbeta diversity, which derived from surviving recipient T cells and thymic progenitors. T-cell counts and diversity were attributed mostly to newly produced T cells one year after transplant. As was reported, about two months after transplant, alpha-beta T cells came from several hundred expanded graft clones.

Researchers prepared the TCRbeta library using unique molecular identifiers, the study reports. MiXCR, run by TCRdb on the PCR reads, gives a single entry per CDR3 protein. The sample shows 450,000 to 600,000 distinct CDR3 sequences, over 10% of them seen only once. Germline V lookup: CDR1 SGHTA, CDR2 FQGNSA. CDR3 length equals 15 residues. V shed 3 bases, J shed 5 bases, and the junction held 5 bases outside the gene matches. Regarding this clonotype: The target antigen is unknown.

The receptor comes from a male patient aged 10-17 years who had a stem cell transplant for acute myeloid leukemia, so the T cells may come from the graft donor. The chain couples TRBV7-2 to TRBJ2-2; 8 positions agree with TRBD1. The sequencing used PBMCs, mostly from graft donor cells, collected 360 days after TCRalphabeta/CD19-depleted stem cell transplant. The CDR3 loop reads CASSFTGGRTGELFF. The CDR3 coding sequence is TGTGCCAGCAGCTTTACAGGGGGTCGGACCGGGGAGCTGTTTTTT.